The source of this T cell receptor (beta chain) is a study of regulatory T cells in long-lasting Graves disease (dated by TCRdb to the early 2020s). General notes on the study: Persistent Graves' disease meant more than 5 years of antithyroid drug treatment with TSH receptor autoantibodies that stayed positive. TCR sequencing covered some 13 persistent and roughly 20 newly diagnosed Graves' disease patients, some 33 samples in total. Peripheral blood TCR sequencing and RNA sequencing compared persistent Graves' disease patients with newly diagnosed Graves' disease patients. In the clinical cohort, patients with persistent Graves' disease had used antithyroid drugs for an average of about 10 years. The study was registered as a clinical trial and conducted in China. The investigation overall reported the following: The authors noted that the small sample size was a limitation that may lower accuracy. Lower TCR Shannon entropy and fewer highly expanded clones were observed in persistent Graves' disease patients than in newly diagnosed patients, which suggested clonal expansion. A larger number of public clonotypes was shared among persistent patients (approximately 3,000) than among newly diagnosed patients (around 970). Only peripheral blood was studied, because thyroid tissue, the primary lesion, was inaccessible. Preferential use of TRBV28, TRBJ1-2 and TRBJ2-5 was observed in persistent disease, whereas TRBV20-1 and TRBJ2-1 were favored in newly diagnosed disease. Sequencing and analysis were limited to the TCR beta chain.

Ten or more counts support this clonotype. Its recognized antigen is unknown. The record has no base qualities; no much larger clone is one base away. Preparation of the library involved multiplex PCR. The data were produced on an Illumina HiSeq 4000. To build TCR beta libraries, CDR3 regions were amplified by Arm-PCR using iRepertoire HTBI primers. Before sequencing, the PCR products went through gel purification. The study's own analysis went as follows. Gene usage analysis of CDR3 amino acid clonotypes relied on the approximately 60 TRBV and around 13 TRBJ segments identified across samples. Filtered high-quality paired reads were merged into contigs using COPE and FqMerger. BLAST was used to align contigs to the IMGT TRBV, TRBD and TRBJ reference genes, and CDR3 was defined following IMGT. Any clonotype with a frequency above 0.1% was classified as a highly expanded clone. Shannon entropy was used to measure repertoire diversity, and the Gini coefficient was used to measure V-J evenness. A clonotype found in more than one individual was treated as public. Using fastp at Q25 and MiXCR, TCRdb reprocessed the public reads and kept productive beta chains. For every CDR3 protein sequence, its rows merge into one entry that carries the most common genes and DNA. What appears here as the V and J calls and clone size reflects TCRdb's work, not the paper's. Across this sample there are some 430,000 distinct CDR3 sequences, with about a fifth seen only once. The ten largest clones capture roughly 6.9% of the sample.

The trim is 10 bases for V and 1 base for J, with a gap of 17 bases between the germline ends. Sequences ENHRY (CDR1) and SYGVKD (CDR2) are obtained from the germline V gene. The CDR3 numbers 15 residues from cysteine through phenylalanine. CDR3 DNA only is kept here, 45 bases in frame from base 1. This specimen's time point label, per the study, means: persistent/refractory GD, antithyroid drugs over 5 years with positive TRAb. RNA was extracted from PBMCs in TRIzol for both TCR sequencing and RNA sequencing. The diagnosis of Graves' disease was made according to American Thyroid Association guidelines. The patients came from an endocrinology department in Xi'an, China. Each patient gave approximately 8.8 milliliters of peripheral blood, collected in an EDTA anticoagulant tube. PBMCs were isolated by Ficoll Paque Plus density gradient separation without further T cell sorting. An Agilent 2100 Bioanalyzer and agarose gel were used to assess RNA quality, and a NanoDrop 2000 was used to measure RNA concentration.

The receptor's source is a female donor with Graves disease. The sequence is built from TRBV10-3 and TRBJ1-5; TRBD1 might be the D gene, on 6 matching bases. Sample: peripheral blood mononuclear cells (PBMCs), taken when the disease was refractory, from a patient treated with antithyroid drugs. The CDR3 corresponds to CATGETQGSNQPQHF. The nucleotide sequence is given as TGTGCCACCGGCGAGACTCAGGGGAGCAATCAGCCCCAGCATTTT.